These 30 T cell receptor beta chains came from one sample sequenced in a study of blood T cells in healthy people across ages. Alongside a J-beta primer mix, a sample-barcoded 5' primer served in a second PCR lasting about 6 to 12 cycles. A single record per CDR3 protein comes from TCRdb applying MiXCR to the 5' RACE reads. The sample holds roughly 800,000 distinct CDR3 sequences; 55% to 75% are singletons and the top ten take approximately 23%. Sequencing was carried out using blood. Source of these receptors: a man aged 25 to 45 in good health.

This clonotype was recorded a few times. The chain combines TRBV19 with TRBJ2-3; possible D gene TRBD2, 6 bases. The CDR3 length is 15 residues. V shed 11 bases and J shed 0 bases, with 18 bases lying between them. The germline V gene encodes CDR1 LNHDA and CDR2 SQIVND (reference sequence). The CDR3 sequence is CASTSGESSTDTQYF. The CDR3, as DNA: TGTGCCTCCACCTCGGGAGAATCCAGCACAGATACGCAGTATTTT.

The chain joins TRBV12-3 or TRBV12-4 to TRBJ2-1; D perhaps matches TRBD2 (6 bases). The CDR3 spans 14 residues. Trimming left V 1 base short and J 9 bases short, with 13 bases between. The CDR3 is CASSLVGGHAEQFF. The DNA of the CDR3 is TGTGCCAGCAGTTTAGTGGGGGGTCACGCTGAGCAGTTCTTC.

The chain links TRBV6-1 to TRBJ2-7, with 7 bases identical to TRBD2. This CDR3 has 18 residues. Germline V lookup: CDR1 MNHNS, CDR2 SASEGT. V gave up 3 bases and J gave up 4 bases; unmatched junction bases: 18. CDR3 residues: CASSDPVLAETGRYEQYF. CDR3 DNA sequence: TGTGCCAGCAGTGACCCGGTGCTAGCGGAAACCGGGAGGTACGAGCAGTACTTC.

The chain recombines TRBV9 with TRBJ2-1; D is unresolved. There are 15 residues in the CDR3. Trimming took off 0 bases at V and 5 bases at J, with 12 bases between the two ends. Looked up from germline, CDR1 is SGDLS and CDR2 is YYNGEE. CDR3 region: CASSVGARANNEQFF. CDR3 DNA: TGTGCCAGCAGCGTAGGTGCTAGAGCCAACAATGAGCAGTTCTTC.

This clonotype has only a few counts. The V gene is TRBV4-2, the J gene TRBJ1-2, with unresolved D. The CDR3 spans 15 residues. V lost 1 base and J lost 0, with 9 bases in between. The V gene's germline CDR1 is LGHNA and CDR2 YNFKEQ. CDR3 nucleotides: TGTGCCAGCAGCCAAGGAACAGAAACTAACTATGGCTACACCTTC. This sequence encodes CASSQGTETNYGYTF.

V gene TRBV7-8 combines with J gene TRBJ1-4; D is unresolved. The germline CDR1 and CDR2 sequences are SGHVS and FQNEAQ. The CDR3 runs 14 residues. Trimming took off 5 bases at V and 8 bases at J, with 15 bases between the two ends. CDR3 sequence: CASSPGEGWEKLFF. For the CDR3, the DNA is TGTGCCAGCAGCCCCGGGGAAGGTTGGGAAAAACTGTTTTTT.

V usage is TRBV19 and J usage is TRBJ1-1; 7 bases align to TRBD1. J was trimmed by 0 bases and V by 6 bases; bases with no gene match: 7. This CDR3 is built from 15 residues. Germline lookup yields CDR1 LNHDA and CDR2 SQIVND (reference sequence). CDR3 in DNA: TGTGCCAGTAGCTACGACAGGGTGGTGAACACTGAAGCTTTCTTT. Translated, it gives CASSYDRVVNTEAFF. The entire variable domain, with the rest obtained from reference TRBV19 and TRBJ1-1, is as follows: DGGITQSPKYLFRKEGQNVTLSCEQNLNHDAMYWYRQDPGQGLRLIYYSQIVNDFQKGDIAEGYSVSREKKESFPLTVTSAQKNPTAFYLCASSYDRVVNTEAFFGQGTRLTVV.

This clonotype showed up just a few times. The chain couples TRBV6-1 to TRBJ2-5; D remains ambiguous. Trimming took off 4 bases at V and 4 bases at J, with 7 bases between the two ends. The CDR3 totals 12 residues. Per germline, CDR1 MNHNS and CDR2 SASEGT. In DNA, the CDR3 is TGTGCCAGCAGTGTCTTTGGAGAGACCCAGTACTTC. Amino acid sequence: CASSVFGETQYF.

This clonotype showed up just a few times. CDR3 sequence reads: CASSPPRTGVAYNEQFF. The CDR3 nucleotides read TGCGCCAGCAGCCCCCCCCGGACAGGGGTCGCCTACAATGAGCAGTTCTTC. The chain employs TRBV5-1 and TRBJ2-1; 9 bases fit TRBD1. V lost 4 bases and J lost 2; bases outside the gene matches: 10. From germline, CDR1 is SGHRS and CDR2 YFSETQ. This CDR3 region has 17 residues. Together with reference TRBV5-1 and TRBJ2-1, the CDR3 gives the full variable domain: KAGVTQTPRYLIKTRGQQVTLSCSPISGHRSVSWYQQTPGQGLQFLFEYFSETQRNKGNFPGRFSGRQFSNSRSEMNVSTLELGDSALYLCASSPPRTGVAYNEQFFGPGTRLTVL.

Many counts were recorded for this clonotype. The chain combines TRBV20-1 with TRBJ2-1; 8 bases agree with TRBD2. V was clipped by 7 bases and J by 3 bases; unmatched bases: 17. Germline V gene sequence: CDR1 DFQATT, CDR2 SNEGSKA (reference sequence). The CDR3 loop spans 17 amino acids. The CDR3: CSVPSPGRGAYYNEQFF. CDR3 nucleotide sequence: TGCAGTGTTCCGTCCCCCGGGCGGGGGGCGTACTACAATGAGCAGTTCTTC.

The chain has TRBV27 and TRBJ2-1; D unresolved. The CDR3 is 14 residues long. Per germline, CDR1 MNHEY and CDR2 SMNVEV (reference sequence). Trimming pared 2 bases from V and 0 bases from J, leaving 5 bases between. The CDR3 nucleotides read TGTGCCAGCAGTTTAAAGATCTCCTACAATGAGCAGTTCTTC. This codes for CASSLKISYNEQFF.

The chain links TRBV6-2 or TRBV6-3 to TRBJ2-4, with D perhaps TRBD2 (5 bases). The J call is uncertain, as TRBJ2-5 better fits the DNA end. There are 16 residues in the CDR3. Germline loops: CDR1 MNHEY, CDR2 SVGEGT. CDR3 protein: CASSYAGRMEWETQYF. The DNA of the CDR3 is TGTGCCAGCAGTTACGCGGGCAGGATGGAGTGGGAGACCCAGTACTTC.

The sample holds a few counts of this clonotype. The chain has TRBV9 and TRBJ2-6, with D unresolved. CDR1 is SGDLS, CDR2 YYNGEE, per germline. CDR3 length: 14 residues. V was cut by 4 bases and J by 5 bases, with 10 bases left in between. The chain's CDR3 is CASSPYPWANVLTF. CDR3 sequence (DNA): TGTGCCAGCAGCCCCTACCCCTGGGCCAACGTCCTGACTTTC.

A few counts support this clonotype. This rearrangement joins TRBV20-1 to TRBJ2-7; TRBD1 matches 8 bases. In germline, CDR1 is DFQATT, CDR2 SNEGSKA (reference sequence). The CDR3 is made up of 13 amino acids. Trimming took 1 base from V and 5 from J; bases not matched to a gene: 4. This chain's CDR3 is CSARGQGIHEQYF. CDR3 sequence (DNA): TGCAGTGCTAGAGGACAGGGGATCCACGAGCAGTACTTC.

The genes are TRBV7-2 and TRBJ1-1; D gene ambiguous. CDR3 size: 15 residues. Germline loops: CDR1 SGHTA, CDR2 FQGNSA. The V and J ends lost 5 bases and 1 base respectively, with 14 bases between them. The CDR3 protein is CASSQQPSTNTEAFF. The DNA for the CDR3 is TGTGCCAGCAGCCAACAACCGTCGACGAACACTGAAGCTTTCTTT.

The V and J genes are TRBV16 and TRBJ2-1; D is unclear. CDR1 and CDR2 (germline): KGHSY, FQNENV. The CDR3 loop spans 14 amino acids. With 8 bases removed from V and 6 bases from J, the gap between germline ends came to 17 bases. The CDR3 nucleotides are TGTGCCAGCCAAGGGCCCCCGCGCGGCAATGAGCAGTTCTTC. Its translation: CASQGPPRGNEQFF.

The CDR3 region has the DNA TGCGCCAGCAGCTTGCCGGACGGTGGCTACACCTTC. Amino acids: CASSLPDGGYTF. This chain uses TRBV5-1 with TRBJ1-2; no definite D call. Germline CDR1 and CDR2: SGHRS and YFSETQ. The CDR3 loop spans 12 amino acids. The V end was cut by 1 base, the J end by 7 bases, with 8 bases between.

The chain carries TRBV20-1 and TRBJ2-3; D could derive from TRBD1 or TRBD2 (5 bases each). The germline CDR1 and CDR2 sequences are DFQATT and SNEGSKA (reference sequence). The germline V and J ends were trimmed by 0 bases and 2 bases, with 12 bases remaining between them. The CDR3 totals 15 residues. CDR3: CSARDAGSSTDTQYF. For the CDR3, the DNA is TGCAGTGCTAGAGATGCAGGGAGTTCCACAGATACGCAGTATTTT.

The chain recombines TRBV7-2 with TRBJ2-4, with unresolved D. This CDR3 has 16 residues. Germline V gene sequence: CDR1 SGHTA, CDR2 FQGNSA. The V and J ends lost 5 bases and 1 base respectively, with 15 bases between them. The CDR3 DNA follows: TGTGCCAGCAGCCCGCACTTTTTGGTGGCCAAAAACATTCAGTACTTC. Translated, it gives CASSPHFLVAKNIQYF.

The CDR3 here is CASTTDSNYGYTF. In DNA form, the CDR3 reads TGTGCCAGCACCACGGACAGTAACTATGGCTACACCTTC. This rearrangement joins TRBV6-6 to TRBJ1-2; D possibly corresponds to TRBD1 (6 bases). The CDR3 runs 13 residues. The ends were cut back, 7 bases at V and 1 base at J, with 10 bases in the middle. In germline, CDR1 is MNHNY, CDR2 SVGAGI (reference sequence).

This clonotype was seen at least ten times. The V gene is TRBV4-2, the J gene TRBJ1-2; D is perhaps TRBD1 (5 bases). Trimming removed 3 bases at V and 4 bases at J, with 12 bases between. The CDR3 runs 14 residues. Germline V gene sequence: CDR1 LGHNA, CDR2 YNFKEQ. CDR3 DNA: TGTGCCAGCAGCCAGCAGGGCAGCATCTATGGCTACACCTTC. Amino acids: CASSQQGSIYGYTF.

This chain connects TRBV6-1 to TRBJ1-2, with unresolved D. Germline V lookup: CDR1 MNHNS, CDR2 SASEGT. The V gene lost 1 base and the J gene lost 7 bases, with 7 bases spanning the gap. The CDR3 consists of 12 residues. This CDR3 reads CASSEVFSGYTF. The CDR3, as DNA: TGTGCCAGCAGTGAAGTCTTCAGTGGCTACACCTTC.

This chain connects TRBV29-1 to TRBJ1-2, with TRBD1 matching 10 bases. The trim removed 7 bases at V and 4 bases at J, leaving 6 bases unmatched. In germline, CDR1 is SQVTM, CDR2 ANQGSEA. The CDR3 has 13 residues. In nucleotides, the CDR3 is TGCAGCGCCTCGGGACAGGGGCTCTATGGCTACACCTTC. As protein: CSASGQGLYGYTF.

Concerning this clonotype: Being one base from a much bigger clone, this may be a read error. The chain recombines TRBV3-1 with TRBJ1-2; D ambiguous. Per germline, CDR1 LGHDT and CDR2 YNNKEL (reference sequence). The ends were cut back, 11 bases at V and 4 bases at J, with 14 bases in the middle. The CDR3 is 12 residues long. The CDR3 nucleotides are TGTGCCTTGCGTTCGGAGGGCTATGGCTACACCTTC. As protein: CALRSEGYGYTF.

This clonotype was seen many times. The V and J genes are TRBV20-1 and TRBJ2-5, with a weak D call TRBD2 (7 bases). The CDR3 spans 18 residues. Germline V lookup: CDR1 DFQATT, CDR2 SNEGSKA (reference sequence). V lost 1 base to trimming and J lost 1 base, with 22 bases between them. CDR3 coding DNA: TGCAGTGCTAGAGTAATTGCGGGGGCCACTCAGATCCAAGAGACCCAGTACTTC. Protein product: CSARVIAGATQIQETQYF.

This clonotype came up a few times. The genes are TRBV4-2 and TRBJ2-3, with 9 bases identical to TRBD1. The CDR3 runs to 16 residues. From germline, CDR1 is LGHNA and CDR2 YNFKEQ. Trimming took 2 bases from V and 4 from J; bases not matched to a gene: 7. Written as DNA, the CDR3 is TGTGCCAGCAGCCAAACAGGGGGCGCGATCCCAGATACGCAGTATTTT. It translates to CASSQTGGAIPDTQYF.

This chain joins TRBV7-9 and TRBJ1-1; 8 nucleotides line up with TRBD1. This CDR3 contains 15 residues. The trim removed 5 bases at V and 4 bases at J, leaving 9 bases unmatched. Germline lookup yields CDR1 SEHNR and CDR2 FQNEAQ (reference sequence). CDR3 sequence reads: CASSARQGWSTEAFF. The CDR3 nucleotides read TGTGCCAGCAGCGCCCGACAGGGGTGGTCCACTGAAGCTTTCTTT.

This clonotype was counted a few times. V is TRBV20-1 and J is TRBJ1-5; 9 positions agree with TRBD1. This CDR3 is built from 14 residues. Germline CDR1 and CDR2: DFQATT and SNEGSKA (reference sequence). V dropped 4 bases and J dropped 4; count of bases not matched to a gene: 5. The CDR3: CSATRGTGNQPQHF. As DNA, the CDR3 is TGCAGTGCTACTCGCGGGACAGGGAATCAGCCCCAGCATTTT.

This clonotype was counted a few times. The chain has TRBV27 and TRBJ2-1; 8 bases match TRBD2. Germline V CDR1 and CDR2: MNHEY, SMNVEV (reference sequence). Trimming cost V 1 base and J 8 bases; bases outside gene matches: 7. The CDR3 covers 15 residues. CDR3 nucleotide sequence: TGTGCCAGCAGTTTATTTCCCAGCGGGAGAGATGAGCAGTTCTTC. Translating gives CASSLFPSGRDEQFF.

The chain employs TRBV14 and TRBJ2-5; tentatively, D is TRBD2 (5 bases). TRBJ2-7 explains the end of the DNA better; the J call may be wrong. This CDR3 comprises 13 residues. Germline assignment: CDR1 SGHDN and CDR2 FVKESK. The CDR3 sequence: CASSRTRAYEQYF. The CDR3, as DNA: TGTGCCAGCAGCCGGACTCGAGCCTACGAGCAGTACTTC.